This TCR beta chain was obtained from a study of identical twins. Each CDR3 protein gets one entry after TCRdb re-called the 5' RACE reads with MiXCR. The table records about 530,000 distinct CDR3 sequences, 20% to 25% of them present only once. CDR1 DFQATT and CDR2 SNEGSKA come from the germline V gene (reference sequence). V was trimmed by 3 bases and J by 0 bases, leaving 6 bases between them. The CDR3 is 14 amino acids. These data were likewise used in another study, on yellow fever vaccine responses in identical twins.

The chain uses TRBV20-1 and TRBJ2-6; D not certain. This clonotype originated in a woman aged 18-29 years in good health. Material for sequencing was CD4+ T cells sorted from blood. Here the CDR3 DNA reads TGCAGTGCTAGGACCAACTCTGGGGCCAACGTCCTGACTTTC. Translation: CSARTNSGANVLTF.